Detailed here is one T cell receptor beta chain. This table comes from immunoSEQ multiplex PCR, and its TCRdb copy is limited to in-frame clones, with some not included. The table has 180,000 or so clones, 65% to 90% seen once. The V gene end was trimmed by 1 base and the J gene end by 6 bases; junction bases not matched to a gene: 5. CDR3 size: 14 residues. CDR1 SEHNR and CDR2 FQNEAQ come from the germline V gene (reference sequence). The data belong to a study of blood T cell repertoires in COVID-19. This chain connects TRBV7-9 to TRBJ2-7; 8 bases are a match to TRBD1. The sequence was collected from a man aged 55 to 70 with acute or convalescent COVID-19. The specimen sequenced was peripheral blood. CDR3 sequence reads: CASSLGGQGGEQYF. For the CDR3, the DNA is TGTGCCAGCAGCTTAGGTGGACAGGGCGGCGAGCAGTACTTC. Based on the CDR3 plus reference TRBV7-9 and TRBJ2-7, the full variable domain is DTGVSQNPRHKITKRGQNVTFRCDPISEHNRLYWYRQTLGQGPEFLTYFQNEAQLEKSRLLSDRFSAERPKGSFSTLEIQRTEQGDSAMYLCASSLGGQGGEQYFGPGTRLTVT.